This T cell receptor (beta chain) was obtained from a study of shared clonotypes between healthy human individuals. Study-wide findings and caveats: The expectation was that sequencing depth would affect clonotype sharing among donors.

This clone has just one count. Its antigen is as yet unknown. Per germline, CDR1 SGHTA and CDR2 FQGNSA. Trimming shortened V by 5 bases and J by 3 bases, and 18 bases separated the two germline ends. This CDR3 region has 16 residues. Sequencing used immunoSEQ multiplex PCR; TCRdb keeps in-frame clones, though not all of them. Counted here are roughly 2 million clones, 85% to 95% occurring once; the ten biggest clones make up approximately 0.13%. The sequencing sample was made of naive CD4+ T cells sorted from blood. Subset described: CD45RA+ positively selected. The origin of this receptor is a young man in good health. The rearrangement links TRBV7-2 to TRBJ2-3, with a tentative D call TRBD2 (6 bases). The CDR3: CASSLGGPPGTDTQYF. CDR3 DNA sequence: TGTGCCAGCAGCCTAGGAGGGCCCCCGGGGACAGATACGCAGTATTTT.